Below are 9 T cell receptor beta chains sequenced from a single sample in a study of regulatory T cells in long-lasting Graves disease. As for time point: newly diagnosed GD, antithyroid drugs for less than 3 months. There was RNA extracted from PBMCs, and the TCR library was made from it. Libraries of TCR beta came from iRepertoire HTBI primers plus Arm-PCR of CDR3 regions. TCRdb re-analysed the multiplex PCR reads in MiXCR, keeping a single row per CDR3 protein. Here the sample spans 450,000 to 650,000 distinct CDR3 sequences, roughly 16% being singletons. This sample was also put to use in a study of T cells in Graves' hyperthyroidism and ophthalmopathy.

Material: peripheral blood mononuclear cells (PBMCs), obtained at new diagnosis, from a patient treated with antithyroid drugs. These receptors all stem from a woman aged 35-60 years with Graves disease.

This clonotype has a handful of counts. The chain combines TRBV29-1 with TRBJ2-7, with a tentative D call TRBD1 (5 bases). Deletions cut 5 bases from V and 2 bases from J, with 7 bases between. CDR3 length equals 11 residues. Germline lookup yields CDR1 SQVTM and CDR2 ANQGSEA. This CDR3 is CSVQGAYEQYF. The DNA of the CDR3 is TGCAGCGTTCAGGGCGCCTACGAGCAGTACTTC.

There are a few counts of this clonotype. The chain employs TRBV6-2 or TRBV6-3 and TRBJ1-1, with D uncertain. From germline, CDR1 is MNHEY and CDR2 SVGEGT. V was clipped by 3 bases and J by 10 bases, with 15 bases between them. The length of the CDR3 is 13 residues. CDR3 protein: CASSYRPDPGAFF. The CDR3 DNA reads as TGTGCCAGCAGTTATCGGCCCGACCCGGGAGCTTTCTTT.

The chain combines TRBV28 with TRBJ2-7; D is uncertain. CDR1 and CDR2 from the germline V gene are MDHEN and SYDVKM. This CDR3 is 14 amino acids long. Trimming pared 1 base from V and 4 bases from J, leaving 11 bases between. Written as DNA, the CDR3 is TGTGCCAGCAGTTTATTTCGTGTCGGTTACGAGCAGTACTTC. Its translation is CASSLFRVGYEQYF.

This clonotype was recorded many times. The chain couples TRBV12-3 or TRBV12-4 to TRBJ1-1; D is unresolved. The CDR3 consists of 13 residues. The germline V and J ends were trimmed by 3 bases and 3 bases, with 8 bases remaining between them. CDR3 amino acids: CASSFFSYTEAFF. The CDR3 DNA sequence: TGTGCCAGCAGTTTCTTCAGCTACACTGAAGCTTTCTTT.

The genes are TRBV6-1 and TRBJ1-3; D uncertain. Germline CDR1 MNHNS, CDR2 SASEGT. This CDR3 is built from 15 residues. V lost 0 bases and J 3 bases, leaving 9 bases between the germline ends. The CDR3 bases are TGTGCCAGCAGTGAAGCTGGAGGAGGTGGAAACACCATATATTTT. As protein: CASSEAGGGGNTIYF.

CDR3 amino acids: CASSYTERGEQYF. In nucleotides, the CDR3 is TGTGCCAGCAGTTACACCGAACGGGGCGAGCAGTACTTC. This sequence joins TRBV6-9 and TRBJ2-7; a weak D match, TRBD2 (5 bases). The CDR3 loop spans 13 amino acids. Germline assignment: CDR1 MNHGY and CDR2 SVAAGI. V was cut by 3 bases and J by 6 bases, with 12 bases left in between.

This clonotype has only a few counts. The genes are TRBV3-1 and TRBJ2-2; D possibly corresponds to TRBD2 (7 bases). Trimming removed 4 bases at V and 6 bases at J, with 15 bases between. There are 15 residues in the CDR3. Germline CDR1 reads LGHDT; CDR2 reads YNNKEL (reference sequence). CDR3 in DNA: TGTGCCAGCAGCCCTCTTCGGGGGGCTGCCGGGGAGCTGTTTTTT. It codes for CASSPLRGAAGELFF.

The genes are TRBV6-5 and TRBJ2-2; 9 nucleotides align to TRBD2. CDR3 size: 17 residues. The germline V gene encodes CDR1 MNHEY and CDR2 SVGAGI. Trimming took 2 bases from V and 0 from J; bases not matched to a gene: 4. Written as DNA, the CDR3 is TGTGCCAGCAGTTACAACAGCGGGGGGACGAACACCGGGGAGCTGTTTTTT. Translation gives CASSYNSGGTNTGELFF.

V usage is TRBV20-1 and J usage is TRBJ2-1; 10 positions match TRBD2. Germline values: CDR1 DFQATT, CDR2 SNEGSKA (reference sequence). The CDR3 has 14 amino acids. The junction had 9 bases not matched to a gene; V was cut back by 4 bases and J by 9 bases. CDR3 bases: TGCAGTGCTATCAGCGGGGGGGCGTTTGGTGAGCAGTTCTTC. Translated, it gives CSAISGGAFGEQFF.